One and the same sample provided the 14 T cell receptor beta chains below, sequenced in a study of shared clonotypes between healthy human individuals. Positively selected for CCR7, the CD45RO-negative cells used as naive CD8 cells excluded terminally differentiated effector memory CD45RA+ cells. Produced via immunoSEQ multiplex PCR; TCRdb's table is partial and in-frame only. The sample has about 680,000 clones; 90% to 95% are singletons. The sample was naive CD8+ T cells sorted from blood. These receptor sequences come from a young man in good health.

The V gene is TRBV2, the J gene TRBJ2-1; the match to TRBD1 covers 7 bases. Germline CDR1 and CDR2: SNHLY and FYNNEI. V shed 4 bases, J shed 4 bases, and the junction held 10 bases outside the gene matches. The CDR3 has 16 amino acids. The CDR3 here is CASSGSASGGYNEQFF. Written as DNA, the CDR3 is TGTGCCAGCAGTGGTAGCGCCTCAGGGGGTTACAATGAGCAGTTCTTC. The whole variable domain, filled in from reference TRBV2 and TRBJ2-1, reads EPEVTQTPSHQVTQMGQEVILRCVPISNHLYFYWYRQILGQKVEFLVSFYNNEISEKSEIFDDQFSVERPDGSNFTLKIRSTKLEDSAMYFCASSGSASGGYNEQFFGPGTRLTVL.

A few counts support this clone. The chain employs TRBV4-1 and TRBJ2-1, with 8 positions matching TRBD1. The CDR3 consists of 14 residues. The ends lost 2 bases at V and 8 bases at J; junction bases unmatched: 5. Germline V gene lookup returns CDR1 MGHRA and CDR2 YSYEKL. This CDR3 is CASSQYSGGDEQFF. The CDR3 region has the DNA TGCGCCAGCAGCCAATATTCAGGGGGCGATGAGCAGTTCTTC.

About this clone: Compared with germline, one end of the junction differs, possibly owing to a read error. The CDR3 bases are TGTGCTAGCAGCTTAGAGACCCATCCGGGCGGGGAGCTGTTTTTT. Translating it yields CASSLETHPGGELFF. The chain joins TRBV7-7 to TRBJ2-2; D remains ambiguous. CDR3 length: 15 amino acids. Germline V gene lookup returns CDR1 SSHAT and CDR2 FNYEAQ (reference sequence).

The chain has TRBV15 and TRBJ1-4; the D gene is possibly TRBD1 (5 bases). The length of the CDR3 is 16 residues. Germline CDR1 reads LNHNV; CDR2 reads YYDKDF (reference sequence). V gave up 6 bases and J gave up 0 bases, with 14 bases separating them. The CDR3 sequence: CATRGVNSPTNEKLFF. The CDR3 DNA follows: TGTGCCACCAGGGGGGTAAACTCTCCAACTAATGAAAAACTGTTTTTT.

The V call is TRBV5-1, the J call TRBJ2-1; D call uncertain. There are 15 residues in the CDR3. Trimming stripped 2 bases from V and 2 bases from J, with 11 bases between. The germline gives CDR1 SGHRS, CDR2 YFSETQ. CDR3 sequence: CASSFGPTTYNEQFF. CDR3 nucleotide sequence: TGCGCCAGCAGCTTTGGCCCTACCACCTACAATGAGCAGTTCTTC.

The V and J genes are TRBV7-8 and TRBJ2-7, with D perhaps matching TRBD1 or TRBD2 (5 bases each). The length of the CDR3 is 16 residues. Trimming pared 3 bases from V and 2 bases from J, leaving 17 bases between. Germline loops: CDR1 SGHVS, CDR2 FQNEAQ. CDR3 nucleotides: TGTGCCAGCAGCTTTGACCGGGACGGTATTACCTACGAGCAGTACTTC. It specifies CASSFDRDGITYEQYF.

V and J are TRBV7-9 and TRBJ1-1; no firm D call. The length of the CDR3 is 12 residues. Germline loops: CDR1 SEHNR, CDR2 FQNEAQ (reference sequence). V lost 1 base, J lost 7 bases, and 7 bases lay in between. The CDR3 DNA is TGTGCCAGCAGCTTAGTGCATATTGAAGCTTTCTTT. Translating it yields CASSLVHIEAFF.

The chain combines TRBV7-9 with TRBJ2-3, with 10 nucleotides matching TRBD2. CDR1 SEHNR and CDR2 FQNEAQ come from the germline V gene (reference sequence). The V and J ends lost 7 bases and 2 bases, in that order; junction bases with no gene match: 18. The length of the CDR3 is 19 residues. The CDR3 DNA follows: TGTGCCAGCACCTCTAGCGGGAGCCTGTCAATGCCCCCCACAGATACGCAGTATTTT. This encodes CASTSSGSLSMPPTDTQYF.

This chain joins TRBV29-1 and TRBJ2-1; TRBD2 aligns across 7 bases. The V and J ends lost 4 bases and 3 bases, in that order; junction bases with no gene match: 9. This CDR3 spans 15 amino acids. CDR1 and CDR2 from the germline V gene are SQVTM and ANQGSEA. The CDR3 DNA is TGCAGCGTTGGCCCTCGGGACTATAACTACAATGAGCAGTTCTTC. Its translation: CSVGPRDYNYNEQFF.

CDR3 DNA sequence: TGTGCCAGCAGTCAAGGACTAGCGGGATTTCTGAACGAGCAGTACTTC. Translating it yields CASSQGLAGFLNEQYF. The chain joins TRBV27 to TRBJ2-7, with 12 bases lining up with TRBD2. Trimming removed 5 bases from V and 5 bases from J; junction bases left unmatched: 10. This CDR3 is built from 16 residues. Germline V gene sequence: CDR1 MNHEY, CDR2 SMNVEV (reference sequence).

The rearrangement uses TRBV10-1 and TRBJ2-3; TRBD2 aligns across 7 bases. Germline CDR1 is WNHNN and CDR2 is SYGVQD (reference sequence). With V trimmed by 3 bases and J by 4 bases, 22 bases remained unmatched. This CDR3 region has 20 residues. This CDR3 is CASSDEVPDVVAGVADTQYF. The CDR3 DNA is TGCGCCAGCAGTGATGAGGTGCCGGACGTCGTGGCGGGAGTGGCAGATACGCAGTATTTT.

In nucleotides, the CDR3 is TGTGCCAGTAGACCCCGGGACAGGGGCTACGAGCAGTACTTC. Its protein is CASRPRDRGYEQYF. The V call is TRBV19, the J call TRBJ2-7; 10 bases are shared with TRBD1. The germline gives CDR1 LNHDA, CDR2 SQIVND (reference sequence). V lost 6 bases, J lost 3 bases, and 5 bases stayed unmatched. CDR3 size: 14 residues.

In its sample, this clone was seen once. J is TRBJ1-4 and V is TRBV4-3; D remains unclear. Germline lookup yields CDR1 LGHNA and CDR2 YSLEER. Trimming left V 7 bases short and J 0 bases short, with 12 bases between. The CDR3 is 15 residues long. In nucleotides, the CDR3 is TGCGCCAGCACGTTTTTAGGATCAACTAATGAAAAACTGTTTTTT. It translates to CASTFLGSTNEKLFF.

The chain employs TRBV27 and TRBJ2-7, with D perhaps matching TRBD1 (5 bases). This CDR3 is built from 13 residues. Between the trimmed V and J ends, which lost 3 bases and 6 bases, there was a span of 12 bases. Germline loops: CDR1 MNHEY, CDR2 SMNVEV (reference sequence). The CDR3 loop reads CASSLGRVVEQYF. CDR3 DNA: TGTGCCAGCAGTTTGGGCAGGGTAGTCGAGCAGTACTTC.